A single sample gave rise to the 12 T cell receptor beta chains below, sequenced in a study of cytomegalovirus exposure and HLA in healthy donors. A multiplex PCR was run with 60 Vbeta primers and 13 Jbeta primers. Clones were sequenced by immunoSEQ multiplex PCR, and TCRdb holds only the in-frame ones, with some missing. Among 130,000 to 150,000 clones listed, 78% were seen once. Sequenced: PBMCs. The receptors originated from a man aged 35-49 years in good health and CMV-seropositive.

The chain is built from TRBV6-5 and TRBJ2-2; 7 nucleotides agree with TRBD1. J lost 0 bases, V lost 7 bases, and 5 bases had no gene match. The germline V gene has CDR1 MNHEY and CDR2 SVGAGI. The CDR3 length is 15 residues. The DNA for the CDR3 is TGTGCCAGCAACGCTAGGGGGCCGAACACCGGGGAGCTGTTTTTT. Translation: CASNARGPNTGELFF.

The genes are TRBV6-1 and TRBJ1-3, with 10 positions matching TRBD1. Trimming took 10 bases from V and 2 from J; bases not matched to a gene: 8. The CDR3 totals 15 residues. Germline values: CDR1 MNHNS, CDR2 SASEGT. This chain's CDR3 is CATSGQGVTGNTIYF. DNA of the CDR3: TGTGCCACTTCTGGACAGGGGGTCACTGGAAACACCATATATTTT.

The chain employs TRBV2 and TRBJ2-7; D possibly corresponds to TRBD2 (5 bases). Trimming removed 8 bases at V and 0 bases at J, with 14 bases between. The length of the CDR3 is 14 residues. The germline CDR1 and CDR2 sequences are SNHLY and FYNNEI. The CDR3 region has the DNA TGTGCCAGCCGTAAAGGACTCAGCTCCTACGAGCAGTACTTC. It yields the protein CASRKGLSSYEQYF.

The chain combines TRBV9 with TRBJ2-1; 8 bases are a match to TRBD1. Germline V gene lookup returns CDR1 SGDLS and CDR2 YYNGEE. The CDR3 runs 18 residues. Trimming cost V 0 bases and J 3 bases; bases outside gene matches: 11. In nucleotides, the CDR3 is TGTGCCAGCAGCGTAGAGGAGAGGACAGGGAGCCTCTACAATGAGCAGTTCTTC. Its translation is CASSVEERTGSLYNEQFF. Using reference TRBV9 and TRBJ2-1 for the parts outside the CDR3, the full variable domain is DSGVTQTPKHLITATGQRVTLRCSPRSGDLSVYWYQQSLDQGLQFLIQYYNGEERAKGNILERFSAQQFPDLHSELNLSSLELGDSALYFCASSVEERTGSLYNEQFFGPGTRLTVL.

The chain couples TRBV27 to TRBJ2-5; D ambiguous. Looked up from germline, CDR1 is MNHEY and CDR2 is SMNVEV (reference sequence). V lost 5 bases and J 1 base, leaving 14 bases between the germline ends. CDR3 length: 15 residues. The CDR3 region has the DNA TGTGCCAGCAGTCCCCTTTCGTGGAGCCAAGAGACCCAGTACTTC. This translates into CASSPLSWSQETQYF.

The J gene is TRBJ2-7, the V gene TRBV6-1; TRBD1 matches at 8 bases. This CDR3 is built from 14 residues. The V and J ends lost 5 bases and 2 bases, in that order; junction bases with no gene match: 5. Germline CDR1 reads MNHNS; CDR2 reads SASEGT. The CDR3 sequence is CASSRTGPAYEQYF. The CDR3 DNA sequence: TGTGCCAGCAGTCGGACAGGGCCGGCCTACGAGCAGTACTTC.

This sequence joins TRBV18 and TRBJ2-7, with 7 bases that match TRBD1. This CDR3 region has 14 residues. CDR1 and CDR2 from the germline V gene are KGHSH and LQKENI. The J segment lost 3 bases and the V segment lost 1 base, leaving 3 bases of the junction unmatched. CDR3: CASSPRTGVYEQYF. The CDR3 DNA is TGTGCCAGCTCACCACGGACAGGAGTCTACGAGCAGTACTTC.

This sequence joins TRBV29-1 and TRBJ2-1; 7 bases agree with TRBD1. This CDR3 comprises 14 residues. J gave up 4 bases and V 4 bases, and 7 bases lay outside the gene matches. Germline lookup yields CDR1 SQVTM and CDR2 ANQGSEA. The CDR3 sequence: CSVGLTGSYNEQFF. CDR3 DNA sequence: TGCAGCGTTGGCCTGACAGGGTCTTACAATGAGCAGTTCTTC.

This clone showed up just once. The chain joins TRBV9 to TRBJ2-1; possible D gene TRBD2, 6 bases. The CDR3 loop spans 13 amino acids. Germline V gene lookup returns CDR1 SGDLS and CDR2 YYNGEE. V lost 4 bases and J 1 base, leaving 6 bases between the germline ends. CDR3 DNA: TGTGCCAGCAGCCGGGAGTCCTACAATGAGCAGTTCTTC. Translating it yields CASSRESYNEQFF.

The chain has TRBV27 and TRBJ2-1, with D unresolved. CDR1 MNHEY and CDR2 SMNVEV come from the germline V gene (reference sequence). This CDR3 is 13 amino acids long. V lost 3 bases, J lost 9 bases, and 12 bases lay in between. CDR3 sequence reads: CASSFDIGGEQFF. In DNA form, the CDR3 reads TGTGCCAGCAGTTTCGACATAGGTGGTGAGCAGTTCTTC.

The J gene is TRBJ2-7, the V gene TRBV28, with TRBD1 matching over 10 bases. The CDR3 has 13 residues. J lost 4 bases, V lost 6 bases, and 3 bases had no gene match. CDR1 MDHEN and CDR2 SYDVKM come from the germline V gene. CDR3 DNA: TGTGCCAGCAGGGGGACAGGGGATTACGAGCAGTACTTC. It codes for CASRGTGDYEQYF.

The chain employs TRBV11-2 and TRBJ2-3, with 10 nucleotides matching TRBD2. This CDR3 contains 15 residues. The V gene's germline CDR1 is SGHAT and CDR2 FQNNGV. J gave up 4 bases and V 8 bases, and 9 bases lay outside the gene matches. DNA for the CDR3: TGTGCCAGCCCCACTGGGCTAGCGGGAGCAGATACGCAGTATTTT. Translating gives CASPTGLAGADTQYF.